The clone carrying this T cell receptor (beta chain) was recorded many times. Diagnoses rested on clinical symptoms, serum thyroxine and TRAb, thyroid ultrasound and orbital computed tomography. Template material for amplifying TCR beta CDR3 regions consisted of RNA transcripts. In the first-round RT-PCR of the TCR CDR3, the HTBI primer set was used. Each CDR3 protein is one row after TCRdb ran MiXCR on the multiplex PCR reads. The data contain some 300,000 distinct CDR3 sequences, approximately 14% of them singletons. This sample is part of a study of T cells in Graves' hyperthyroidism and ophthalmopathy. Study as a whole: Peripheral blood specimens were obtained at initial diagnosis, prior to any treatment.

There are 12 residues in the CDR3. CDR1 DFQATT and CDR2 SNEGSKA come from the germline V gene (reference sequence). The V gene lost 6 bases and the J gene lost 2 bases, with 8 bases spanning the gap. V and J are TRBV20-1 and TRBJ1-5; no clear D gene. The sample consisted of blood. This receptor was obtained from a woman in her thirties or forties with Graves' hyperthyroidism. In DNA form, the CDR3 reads TGCAGTGCGGGTTGGGGCAATCAGCCCCAGCATTTT. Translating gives CSAGWGNQPQHF.